The sequence of this T cell receptor (beta chain) was determined in a study of PD-1 blockade in mismatch repair-deficient tumors. Study-level information: Patients had 12 mismatch repair-deficient cancer types and were previously treated and progressing.

TCRdb keeps only in-frame clones here, not all; method: immunoSEQ multiplex PCR. The profile shows 80,000 to 130,000 clones, 70% to 85% of them singletons. Note on this clone: Its specificity is not known.

V dropped 5 bases and J dropped 5 bases, with 18 bases sitting between them. The CDR3 is 15 amino acids. CDR1 is SGHTA, CDR2 FQGNSA, per germline. All patients were mismatch repair deficient, assessed by either PCR or immunohistochemistry. The TCR-sequenced patients were a few responders to pembrolizumab. Study-level results: Tumor-resident clones, often absent from pretreatment blood, expanded after pembrolizumab and then contracted.

The sequences come from peripheral blood, collected 30 to 36 weeks after starting pembrolizumab. The rearrangement joins TRBV7-2 to TRBJ2-5, with D possibly TRBD1 on 6 matching bases. The source is an adult with mismatch repair-deficient cancer. CDR3 loop: CASSTQGLVGETQYF. The CDR3 DNA sequence: TGTGCCAGCAGCACCCAGGGGTTGGTGGGGGAGACCCAGTACTTC.